This T cell receptor (beta chain) was captured by sequencing in a study of blood T cell repertoires in COVID-19. Per the original methods: By means of reference gene primer amplification, nucleated cell counts were estimated. Using immunoSEQ multiplex PCR, the repertoire was profiled, and TCRdb retains in-frame clones only, with some absent. V and J calls and clone size are as listed in that table; D and trimming were resolved from the DNA. Of roughly 260,000 clones listed, 87% are singletons. The sequence was collected from a woman between 45 and 65 years old with acute or convalescent COVID-19. Sequencing was done on a sample of peripheral blood.

Here the CDR3 reads CASSLSHAGGDAKNIQYF. The CDR3 DNA reads as TGTGCCAGCAGTTTATCCCATGCAGGGGGCGATGCCAAAAACATTCAGTACTTC. The V gene is TRBV28, the J gene TRBJ2-4; 8 bases are a match to TRBD1. J gave up 1 base and V 1 base, and 9 bases lay outside the gene matches. The CDR3 extends over 18 amino acids. CDR1 and CDR2 (germline): MDHEN, SYDVKM.